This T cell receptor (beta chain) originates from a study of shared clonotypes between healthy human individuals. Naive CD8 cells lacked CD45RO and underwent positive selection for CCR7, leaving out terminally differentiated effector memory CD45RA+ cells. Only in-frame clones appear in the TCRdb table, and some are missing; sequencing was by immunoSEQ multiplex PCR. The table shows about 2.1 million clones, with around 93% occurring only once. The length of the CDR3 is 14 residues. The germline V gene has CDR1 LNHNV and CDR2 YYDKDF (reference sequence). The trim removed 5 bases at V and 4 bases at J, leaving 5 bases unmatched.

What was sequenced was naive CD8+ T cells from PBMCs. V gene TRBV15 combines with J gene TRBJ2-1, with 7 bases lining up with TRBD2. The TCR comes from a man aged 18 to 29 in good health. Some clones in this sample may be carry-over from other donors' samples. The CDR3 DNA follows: TGTGCCACCAGCCCTTCTAGCGGTTACAATGAGCAGTTCTTC. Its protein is CATSPSSGYNEQFF.